The rows below give T cell receptor beta chains drawn from one sample of a study of T-cell memory formation after mild COVID-19. Each CDR3 protein gets one entry after TCRdb re-called the 5' RACE reads with MiXCR. The table records a few hundred thousand distinct CDR3 sequences, 25% to 30% of them present only once. What was sequenced was PBMCs or a T cell subset sorted from them (not recorded which). These receptors all come from an adult woman who had mild COVID-19 (a few samples of this study predate the infection). Cell type and time point are not known. Both conserved end residues are part of each CDR3. The D gene is left open where the match is weak. The size field is filled for only some rows; it gives once, few, many or a size class.

DNA: TGCGCCAGCAGCCTAAGGACAGATACCCCTTACGAGCAGTACTTC
CDR3: CASSLRTDTPYEQYF
V: TRBV4-1
D: -
J: TRBJ2-7
size: -

DNA: TGCGCCAGCAGCTTGGACTACCCTTTCGGGACTAGCGGGAGACGGTCGGACGAGCAGTACTTC
CDR3: CASSLDYPFGTSGRRSDEQYF
V: TRBV5-1
D: TRBD2
J: TRBJ2-7
size: few

DNA: TGTGCCAGCAGTCCGGACAGGGCCGGGTACAATGAGCAGTTCTTC
CDR3: CASSPDRAGYNEQFF
V: TRBV27
D: TRBD1
J: TRBJ2-1
size: -

DNA: TGTGCCAGCAGCCCAGACAGGGGGCGGCTTACAATGAGCGCCCATGAGCAGTTCTTC
CDR3: CASSPDRGRLTMSAHEQFF
V: TRBV14
D: TRBD1
J: TRBJ2-1
size: -

DNA: TGTGCCAGCAGCCTGGACCTAATCTCCCTGGGATACAATGAGCAGTTCTTC
CDR3: CASSLDLISLGYNEQFF
V: TRBV5-6
D: -
J: TRBJ2-1
size: few

DNA: TGTGCCAGCAGTGTCGCATGGATAACCGGGGAGCTGTTTTTT
CDR3: CASSVAWITGELFF
V: TRBV2
D: -
J: TRBJ2-2
size: few

DNA: TGTGCCAGCAGCCTGGACCGGAGCTATCAGCCCCAGCATTTT
CDR3: CASSLDRSYQPQHF
V: TRBV2
D: -
J: TRBJ1-5
size: -

DNA: TGTGCCAGCAGCCCCCCGGGCGGGTTATACAATGAGCAGTTCTTC
CDR3: CASSPPGGLYNEQFF
V: TRBV9
D: -
J: TRBJ2-1
size: -

DNA: TGCAGTGCCCCCCGGGACAGGGGGCTTGGAGAGCAGTACTTC
CDR3: CSAPRDRGLGEQYF
V: TRBV20-1
D: TRBD1
J: TRBJ2-7
size: -

DNA: TGCGCCAGCAGGGGGAGCTTCTCCTACGAGCAGTACTTC
CDR3: CASRGSFSYEQYF
V: TRBV5-1
D: -
J: TRBJ2-7
size: -

DNA: TGTGCCAGCAGTTACCAACAGAGCCGTAAGGTGTTCTATGGCTACACCTTC
CDR3: CASSYQQSRKVFYGYTF
V: TRBV6-5
D: -
J: TRBJ1-2
size: -

DNA: TGTGCCAGCAGCTCAACAATCACCGGGGTCCTGAACACCGGGGAGCTGTTTTTT
CDR3: CASSSTITGVLNTGELFF
V: TRBV7-8
D: -
J: TRBJ2-2
size: few

DNA: TGTGCCAGCAGCCAATTGGCCTCTAGGAGGGGGCTACCCGGGGAGCTGTTTTTT
CDR3: CASSQLASRRGLPGELFF
V: TRBV7-9
D: -
J: TRBJ2-2
size: -

DNA: TGTGCCAGCAGTTTATCCGGGACAGGGCTTTACGAGCAGTACTTC
CDR3: CASSLSGTGLYEQYF
V: TRBV27
D: TRBD1
J: TRBJ2-7
size: few

DNA: TGTGCCACCAGCATCCTCAGGACAGGGGGTTACGAGCAGTACTTC
CDR3: CATSILRTGGYEQYF
V: TRBV15
D: TRBD1
J: TRBJ2-7
size: -

DNA: TGTGCCAGCAGCTCGGGGGCTAGCTCCTACGAGCAGTACTTC
CDR3: CASSSGASSYEQYF
V: TRBV5-6
D: -
J: TRBJ2-7
size: -

DNA: TGCAGCGTTACCCGGGGCAGGGGCAACTCCTACGAGCAGTACTTC
CDR3: CSVTRGRGNSYEQYF
V: TRBV29-1
D: -
J: TRBJ2-7
size: -

DNA: TGTGCCAGCAGCTTAGAGGGGACAGCCCTCCTGCGCGATGAGCAGTTCTTC
CDR3: CASSLEGTALLRDEQFF
V: TRBV7-2
D: TRBD1
J: TRBJ2-1
size: -

DNA: TGTGCCAGCAGCTCGTACAGCCTCCAAGAGACCCAGTACTTC
CDR3: CASSSYSLQETQYF
V: TRBV7-2
D: -
J: TRBJ2-5
size: -

DNA: TGCGCCAGCAGCTTGAGTCAGGGAGTGACCCGTGCAGCTTTCTTT
CDR3: CASSLSQGVTRAAFF
V: TRBV5-1
D: -
J: TRBJ1-1
size: -

DNA: TGCGCCAGCAGCTTCGGGACAGGATTGGAAAAACTGTTTTTT
CDR3: CASSFGTGLEKLFF
V: TRBV5-1
D: TRBD1
J: TRBJ1-4
size: few

DNA: TGTGCCAGCAGTTCCTGGGCATTGGACTACACCTTC
CDR3: CASSSWALDYTF
V: TRBV6-5
D: -
J: TRBJ1-2
size: -

DNA: TGCAGCGTTGTCCTCTGGAATGAGCAGTTCTTC
CDR3: CSVVLWNEQFF
V: TRBV29-1
D: -
J: TRBJ2-1
size: few

DNA: TGTGCCAGCAGCCAGCCGATCTTTCAGAGCTCCTACAATGAGCAGTTCTTC
CDR3: CASSQPIFQSSYNEQFF
V: TRBV4-2
D: -
J: TRBJ2-1
size: many

DNA: TGTGCCACCAGTCCTAACCCCGGGGGCGGGACAGGACTGGCCGATGGCTACACCTTC
CDR3: CATSPNPGGGTGLADGYTF
V: TRBV24-1
D: TRBD1
J: TRBJ1-2
size: -

DNA: TGTGCCAGCAGCTTGAGAGGGGGGCGCGACACCGGGGAGCTGTTTTTT
CDR3: CASSLRGGRDTGELFF
V: TRBV5-5
D: -
J: TRBJ2-2
size: -

DNA: TGTGCCAGCAGTTTCCGGCCGGGAGCGGGAGAGCAGTTCTTC
CDR3: CASSFRPGAGEQFF
V: TRBV12-3/TRBV12-4
D: TRBD2
J: TRBJ2-1
size: -

DNA: TGTGCCAGCAGCTTGGGACAGCGCGTCAATCAGCCCCAGCATTTT
CDR3: CASSLGQRVNQPQHF
V: TRBV5-8
D: -
J: TRBJ1-5
size: -

DNA: TGTGCCAGCAGCTTAACAGCGACTTTAAACTACAATGAGCAGTTCTTC
CDR3: CASSLTATLNYNEQFF
V: TRBV7-3
D: -
J: TRBJ2-1
size: once

DNA: TGTGCCAGCAGATACCTCCCCCGGCTCTCTGGGGACAACGTCCTGACTTTC
CDR3: CASRYLPRLSGDNVLTF
V: TRBV2
D: -
J: TRBJ2-6
size: -

DNA: TGTGCCAGCAACTACGGGACTTCGAACACCGGGGAGCTGTTTTTT
CDR3: CASNYGTSNTGELFF
V: TRBV3-1
D: -
J: TRBJ2-2
size: -

DNA: TGCAGTGCTAGTGGGCGGACAATGAACACTGAAGCTTTCTTT
CDR3: CSASGRTMNTEAFF
V: TRBV20-1
D: -
J: TRBJ1-1
size: few

DNA: TGTGCCAGCAGTATCTCCGGAAACAATGAGCAGTTCTTC
CDR3: CASSISGNNEQFF
V: TRBV12-3/TRBV12-4
D: -
J: TRBJ2-1
size: -

DNA: TGTGCCAGCAGCCGGTGGGCCCAAGAGACCCAGTACTTC
CDR3: CASSRWAQETQYF
V: TRBV3-1
D: -
J: TRBJ2-5
size: few

DNA: TGCGCCAGCAGCTTGGGGCTAGCGGGGGGGCCCTGGAATGAGCAGTTCTTC
CDR3: CASSLGLAGGPWNEQFF
V: TRBV5-1
D: TRBD2
J: TRBJ2-1
size: -

DNA: TGCAGCGTTGAAGTTCCCGGCGGCTACACCTTC
CDR3: CSVEVPGGYTF
V: TRBV29-1
D: -
J: TRBJ1-2
size: -

DNA: TGCAGCGTTGAACGGGAGAGCAGGGGGGCTTTC
CDR3: CSVERESRGAF
V: TRBV29-1
D: TRBD1
J: TRBJ1-2
size: few

DNA: TGTGCCAGCAGCTTTACAGGGCCGTACAATTCACCCCTCCACTTT
CDR3: CASSFTGPYNSPLHF
V: TRBV5-6
D: -
J: TRBJ1-6
size: -

DNA: TGTGCCAGCAGCCAAGGGGCTAGCGGGGGCTACGAGCAGTACTTC
CDR3: CASSQGASGGYEQYF
V: TRBV3-1
D: TRBD2
J: TRBJ2-7
size: -

DNA: TGTGCCAGCAGGAGTGGGATGCGCTATGGCTACACCTTC
CDR3: CASRSGMRYGYTF
V: TRBV6-2/TRBV6-3
D: -
J: TRBJ1-2
size: few

DNA: TGCAGTGCTGACCCGGGTACGGGAGTCATAAGTGGGGAGACCCAGTACTTC
CDR3: CSADPGTGVISGETQYF
V: TRBV20-1
D: -
J: TRBJ2-5
size: -